This T cell receptor (beta chain) stems from a study of neoadjuvant nivolumab and ipilimumab in lung cancer. Profiling relied on immunoSEQ multiplex PCR, and the TCRdb table lists in-frame clones only, not all of them. The data show tens of thousands of clones, 89% seen once. The CDR3 loop spans 15 amino acids. Trimming pared 6 bases from V and 0 bases from J, leaving 14 bases between. Germline-derived CDR1 and CDR2 are MNHEY and SVGAGI. This receptor was identified in an adult with non-small cell lung cancer. The specimen was peripheral blood, collected before neoadjuvant nivolumab, alone or with ipilimumab. The chain couples TRBV6-5 to TRBJ1-1, with D unresolved. CDR3 in amino acids: CASRWKEMMNTEAFF. The DNA of the CDR3 is TGTGCCAGCAGGTGGAAAGAGATGATGAACACTGAAGCTTTCTTT.